These T cell receptor beta chains were read from a single sample in a study of T cells after posttransplantation cyclophosphamide. Sequenced by immunoSEQ multiplex PCR; TCRdb stores in-frame clones only, minus some. The table shows 16,000 or so clones, with around 85% occurring only once. This specimen was PBMCs, taken after allogeneic stem cell transplant with calcineurin inhibitor and methotrexate. The receptor set was obtained from a female patient between 18 and 35 years old who received an allogeneic stem cell transplant from an unrelated donor, was CMV-positive, and had acute and chronic GVHD. T cells may partly derive from the graft donor. CDR3s include the opening cysteine and the closing phenylalanine or tryptophan. D genes are given only for firm matches. Where a row states a size, it is once, few, many or the class of an expanded clone; other rows omit it.

v_gene	abundance	d_gene	j_gene	CDR3aa	CDR3nt
TRBV6-5	NA	NA	TRBJ1-3	CASSYDNLPGNTIYF	TGTGCCAGCAGTTACGACAACCTCCCGGGAAACACCATATATTTT
TRBV27	NA	TRBD1	TRBJ1-2	CASTTGADGYTF	TGTGCCAGCACCACAGGGGCGGATGGCTACACCTTC
TRBV2	NA	TRBD1	TRBJ2-1	CASSESGTVYNEQFF	TGTGCCAGCAGTGAATCCGGGACAGTATACAATGAGCAGTTCTTC
TRBV2	NA	TRBD2	TRBJ2-7	CASSEGPSSGRLYEQYF	TGTGCCAGCAGTGAAGGGCCCTCTAGCGGGAGACTGTACGAGCAGTACTTC
TRBV7-9	once	TRBD2	TRBJ2-7	CASSSTSAYSYEQYF	TGTGCCAGCAGCTCGACTAGCGCTTACTCCTACGAGCAGTACTTC
TRBV29-1	NA	TRBD2	TRBJ2-1	CSSRLAGASYNEQFF	TGCAGCTCTCGACTAGCGGGAGCATCCTACAATGAGCAGTTCTTC
TRBV19	NA	NA	TRBJ2-3	CASSISLAADTQYF	TGTGCCAGTAGTATCTCCCTAGCCGCCGATACGCAGTATTTT
TRBV10-3	few	NA	TRBJ1-2	CATAKGGYGYTF	TGTGCCACGGCAAAGGGGGGGTATGGCTACACCTTC
TRBV2	NA	NA	TRBJ1-5	CASSADSSNQPQHF	TGTGCCAGCAGTGCGGACAGTAGCAATCAGCCCCAGCATTTT
TRBV19	NA	TRBD1	TRBJ1-5	CASSTVGDRDHF	TGTGCCAGTAGTACCGTCGGGGACAGGGACCATTTT
TRBV6-1	NA	TRBD2	TRBJ2-3	CASLAPAGPDTQYF	TGTGCCAGCTTAGCTCCAGCGGGACCAGATACGCAGTATTTT
TRBV28	NA	TRBD1	TRBJ2-7	CASSYFTGAPGEYEQYF	TGTGCCAGCAGCTACTTTACAGGGGCCCCTGGGGAGTACGAGCAGTACTTC
TRBV6-5	NA	NA	TRBJ2-3	CASSRGSTDTQYF	TGTGCCAGCAGCCGCGGATCCACAGATACGCAGTATTTT
TRBV5-1	NA	TRBD2	TRBJ2-7	CASSFGGTSGRPLSREQYF	TGCGCCAGCAGCTTTGGGGGGACTAGCGGGAGACCTCTCTCTCGCGAGCAGTACTTC
TRBV5-4	NA	TRBD1	TRBJ2-2	CASSLGQGANGELFF	TGTGCCAGCAGCTTGGGACAGGGGGCAAACGGGGAGCTGTTTTTT
TRBV11-2	NA	TRBD2	TRBJ2-7	CASSLELAGTYEQYF	TGTGCCAGCAGCTTAGAACTAGCGGGAACCTACGAGCAGTACTTC
TRBV5-1	NA	NA	TRBJ2-1	CASSLEGGKYNEQFF	TGCGCCAGCAGCTTGGAGGGCGGGAAGTACAATGAGCAGTTCTTC
TRBV5-1	once	NA	TRBJ1-6	CASSLFVGEASPLHF	TGCGCCAGCAGCTTGTTTGTAGGGGAGGCTTCACCCCTCCACTTT
TRBV10-1	NA	TRBD2	TRBJ2-1	CASSESTRGVREQFF	TGCGCCAGCAGTGAGTCGACTCGGGGGGTACGAGAGCAGTTCTTC
TRBV18	NA	NA	TRBJ2-3	CASSPPTRVGTDTQYF	TGTGCCAGCTCACCACCGACTAGAGTTGGCACAGATACGCAGTATTTT
TRBV6-5	NA	NA	TRBJ2-7	CASRGGGSYEQYF	TGTGCCAGCAGAGGGGGTGGATCCTACGAGCAGTACTTC
TRBV30	NA	NA	TRBJ1-1	CAWSYPLFSSVSTEAFF	TGTGCCTGGAGTTATCCCCTGTTTTCCTCAGTCAGCACTGAAGCTTTCTTT
TRBV28	NA	TRBD1	TRBJ1-2	CASSPPGTGVKAYGYTF	TGTGCCAGCAGTCCACCCGGGACAGGGGTCAAGGCCTATGGCTACACCTTC
TRBV30	NA	NA	TRBJ2-3	CAWSDGAGTDTQYF	TGTGCCTGGAGTGATGGGGCCGGCACAGATACGCAGTATTTT
TRBV6-4	once	NA	TRBJ2-3	CASSALLASSTDTQYF	TGTGCCAGCAGTGCCCTCCTAGCGTCTAGCACAGATACGCAGTATTTT
TRBV5-1	NA	NA	TRBJ2-7	CASSLVGGSYEQYF	TGCGCCAGCAGCTTGGTAGGAGGGTCCTACGAGCAGTACTTC
TRBV6-6	NA	NA	TRBJ1-3	CASSWADHSGNTIYF	TGTGCCAGCAGTTGGGCAGATCACTCTGGAAACACCATATATTTT
TRBV7-2	NA	TRBD2	TRBJ2-7	CASSLAAGANEQYF	TGTGCCAGCAGCTTAGCAGCGGGAGCGAACGAGCAGTACTTC
TRBV18	NA	NA	TRBJ2-7	CASSTAEDYEQYF	TGTGCCAGCTCAACAGCGGAGGACTACGAGCAGTACTTC
TRBV6-1	NA	NA	TRBJ2-5	CASSEIGGREETQYF	TGTGCCAGCAGTGAAATCGGGGGGCGAGAGGAGACCCAGTACTTC
TRBV13	NA	NA	TRBJ2-6	CASSYRQSGANVLTF	TGTGCCAGCAGTTACAGACAGTCTGGGGCCAACGTCCTGACTTTC
TRBV27	NA	NA	TRBJ2-1	CASTFTGEQFF	TGTGCCAGCACCTTCACAGGAGAGCAGTTCTTC
TRBV6-6	NA	TRBD1	TRBJ1-3	CASSRTGEISGNTIYF	TGTGCCAGCAGTAGGACAGGGGAGATCTCTGGAAACACCATATATTTT
TRBV6-6	once	NA	TRBJ1-1	CASRVRWNTEAFF	TGTGCCAGCAGGGTCAGGTGGAACACTGAAGCTTTCTTT
TRBV28	NA	NA	TRBJ1-2	CASSEVGRGFHGYTF	TGTGCCAGCAGCGAGGTGGGTCGGGGGTTTCATGGCTACACCTTC
TRBV7-9	NA	NA	TRBJ2-1	CASSINEQFF	TGTGCCAGCAGCATAAATGAGCAGTTCTTC
TRBV5-8	few	TRBD1	TRBJ2-7	CASSLDEGQGYYEQYF	TGTGCCAGCAGCTTGGACGAGGGACAGGGGTACTACGAGCAGTACTTC
TRBV7-8	once	TRBD1	TRBJ2-5	CASSLVAGRGQETQYF	TGTGCCAGCAGCTTAGTCGCCGGCAGGGGGCAAGAGACCCAGTACTTC
TRBV6-4	once	TRBD2	TRBJ2-7	CASSEQPGLAFEQYF	TGTGCCAGCAGCGAGCAACCGGGACTAGCGTTCGAGCAGTACTTC
TRBV7-9	few	TRBD2	TRBJ2-3	CASSPGTSGSSTDTQYF	TGTGCCAGCAGTCCAGGGACTAGCGGGAGTAGCACAGATACGCAGTATTTT
TRBV10-1	NA	TRBD2	TRBJ2-1	CASSDRLAAEQFF	TGCGCCAGCAGTGACAGACTAGCTGCTGAGCAGTTCTTC
TRBV11-2	NA	NA	TRBJ1-2	CASSLLDTASRTF	TGTGCCAGCAGCTTATTGGACACGGCTTCGAGGACCTTC
TRBV5-1	NA	TRBD2	TRBJ2-7	CASSAAAGGYEQYF	TGCGCCAGCAGCGCGGCCGCGGGGGGATACGAGCAGTACTTC
TRBV28	NA	NA	TRBJ2-7	CASRTQGSYEQYF	TGTGCCAGCAGAACACAGGGATCCTACGAGCAGTACTTC
TRBV5-1	NA	TRBD2	TRBJ2-5	CASSFGSLTSGRPETQYF	TGCGCCAGCAGCTTTGGGTCTTTGACTAGCGGGAGACCGGAGACCCAGTACTTC
TRBV5-1	few	TRBD1	TRBJ1-1	CASSTGDRVGTEAFF	TGCGCCAGCAGCACCGGGGACAGGGTCGGTACTGAAGCTTTCTTT
TRBV28	NA	TRBD2	TRBJ2-3	CASSFPKPGLAITDTQYF	TGTGCCAGCAGTTTCCCGAAACCGGGACTAGCGATAACAGATACGCAGTATTTT
TRBV5-6	NA	TRBD1	TRBJ2-5	CASTIGGSREETQYF	TGTGCCAGCACCATAGGGGGCTCTAGGGAAGAGACCCAGTACTTC
TRBV2	few	NA	TRBJ1-3	CASSSEGLSGNTIYF	TGTGCCAGCAGTTCGGAGGGCCTCTCTGGAAACACCATATATTTT
TRBV19	NA	NA	TRBJ2-5	CASSTRVSETQYF	TGTGCCAGTAGTACCAGGGTGAGCGAGACCCAGTACTTC
TRBV28	NA	NA	TRBJ2-7	CASSLEQPYSYEQYF	TGTGCCAGCAGTTTAGAACAGCCATACTCCTACGAGCAGTACTTC
TRBV6-6	NA	TRBD1	TRBJ2-4	CASTHFRQGRGIQYF	TGTGCCAGCACTCATTTCCGACAGGGCAGGGGCATTCAGTACTTC
TRBV7-2	NA	NA	TRBJ1-4	CASSKGLAGGYEKLFF	TGTGCCAGCAGCAAGGGACTAGCGGGAGGGTATGAAAAACTGTTTTTT
TRBV5-1	NA	NA	TRBJ2-2	CASSLVLGGTGELFF	TGCGCCAGCAGCTTGGTTCTGGGAGGCACCGGGGAGCTGTTTTTT
TRBV6-5	NA	TRBD1	TRBJ2-1	CASSPGGQTYNEQFF	TGTGCCAGCAGCCCTGGGGGACAGACGTACAATGAGCAGTTCTTC
TRBV15	NA	TRBD2	TRBJ2-7	CATSEGLGYEQYF	TGTGCCACCAGTGAGGGACTAGGCTACGAGCAGTACTTC
TRBV19	NA	TRBD1	TRBJ1-5	CASSIEGQASNQPQHF	TGTGCCAGTAGTATAGAAGGACAGGCTAGCAATCAGCCCCAGCATTTT
TRBV7-2	NA	NA	TRBJ2-2	CASSLGNGELFF	TGTGCCAGCAGCTTAGGTAACGGGGAGCTGTTTTTT
TRBV5-4	NA	NA	TRBJ2-2	CASSLMEGITGELFF	TGTGCCAGCAGCTTGATGGAGGGTATCACCGGGGAGCTGTTTTTT